The text below deals with one T cell receptor (beta chain). The antigen is not known. The sample belongs to a study of cytomegalovirus exposure and HLA in healthy donors. Whole-study findings and limits: Presence/absence analyses assumed roughly uniform sequencing depth across donors, which may not hold.

PCR was performed using 60 Vbeta and 13 Jbeta primers. Sequencing used immunoSEQ multiplex PCR; TCRdb keeps in-frame clones, though not all of them. The profile shows some 150,000 clones, 85% of them singletons. In germline, CDR1 is MDHEN, CDR2 SYDVKM. CDR3 length equals 13 residues. The V gene lost 5 bases and the J gene lost 3 bases, with 8 bases spanning the gap. The rearrangement links TRBV28 to TRBJ2-1; D might be TRBD1 (6 bases). The sequencing input was PBMCs. The origin of this receptor is a woman aged 18-29 years in good health and CMV-seronegative. The CDR3 DNA reads as TGTGCCAGCAGTCAGGGGATCTACAATGAGCAGTTCTTC. Amino acid sequence: CASSQGIYNEQFF.